The 25 T cell receptor beta chains reported below all come from one sample, sequenced in a study of CD8 T cells in Susac syndrome. Reverse transcription of roughly 0.45 to 1 ug RNA was performed with random hexamers. TCRdb reprocessed the immunoSEQ multiplex PCR reads with MiXCR, giving one entry per CDR3 protein. The sample has around 150,000 distinct CDR3 sequences, just over 90% seen once; the top ten hold more than 0.11%. The sample consisted of CD4+ T cells from PBMCs. Every receptor here comes from a human donor in good health.

V usage is TRBV12-3 or TRBV12-4 and J usage is TRBJ1-2; tentative D call: TRBD1 (6 bases). This CDR3 has 15 amino acids. V was shortened by 7 bases and J by 4 bases, with 19 bases between the two germline ends. The CDR3 spells CASTYLQGQGYGYTF. CDR3 coding DNA: TGTGCCAGCACTTACCTCCAGGGGCAGGGCTATGGCTACACCTTC.

Worth noting for this clonotype: A junction end diverges from the germline sequence, so it may reflect a read error. The chain recombines TRBV14 with TRBJ2-1; D gene uncertain. Germline CDR1 SGHDN, CDR2 FVKESK. This CDR3 spans 9 amino acids. The CDR3 reads CVQHKEQFF. For the CDR3, the DNA is TGCGTCCAGCACAAGGAGCAGTTCTTC. The complete variable domain, with remaining parts taken from reference TRBV14 and TRBJ2-1, reads EAGVTQFPSHSVIEKGQTVTLRCDPISGHDNLYWYRRVMGKEIKFLLHFVKESKQDESGMPNNRFLAERTGGTYSTLKVQPAELEDSGVYFCVQHKEQFFGPGTRLTVL.

The chain uses TRBV2 and TRBJ1-3; D unclear. The CDR3 is 15 residues long. Germline values: CDR1 SNHLY, CDR2 FYNNEI. Between the trimmed V and J ends, which lost 6 bases and 0 bases, there was a span of 12 bases. The CDR3 sequence is CASSDTAFSGNTIYF. Here the CDR3 DNA reads TGTGCCAGCAGCGATACAGCTTTCTCTGGAAACACCATATATTTT.

The rearrangement joins TRBV2 to TRBJ2-2; the D is unclear. The V gene lost 8 bases and the J gene lost 4 bases, with 14 bases spanning the gap. CDR1 and CDR2 (germline): SNHLY, FYNNEI. The CDR3 loop spans 14 amino acids. DNA for the CDR3: TGTGCCAGCCGGTCGCTTCCCATCACCGGGGAGCTGTTTTTT. Its translation: CASRSLPITGELFF. The complete variable domain, with remaining parts taken from reference TRBV2 and TRBJ2-2, reads EPEVTQTPSHQVTQMGQEVILRCVPISNHLYFYWYRQILGQKVEFLVSFYNNEISEKSEIFDDQFSVERPDGSNFTLKIRSTKLEDSAMYFCASRSLPITGELFFGEGSRLTVL.

This clonotype was found once. The chain is built from TRBV19 and TRBJ1-6, with TRBD1 identical over 7 bases. CDR3 length: 16 residues. CDR1 and CDR2 (germline): LNHDA, SQIVND (reference sequence). V shed 1 base, J shed 7 bases, and the junction held 7 bases outside the gene matches. The CDR3 nucleotides read TGTGCCAGTAGTATAGGCGAGTCAGGGGGGAATTCACCCCTCCACTTT. Translated, it gives CASSIGESGGNSPLHF.

The chain uses TRBV7-9 and TRBJ2-1; 7 bases agree with TRBD1. Germline V gene sequence: CDR1 SEHNR, CDR2 FQNEAQ (reference sequence). CDR3 length: 14 residues. The V segment lost 2 bases and the J segment 6 bases; nucleotides outside the gene matches: 4. The chain's CDR3 is CASSLFSGGNEQFF. CDR3 DNA sequence: TGTGCCAGCAGCTTATTTTCAGGGGGCAATGAGCAGTTCTTC.

The chain employs TRBV29-1 and TRBJ2-5; 10 bases fit TRBD2. Germline-derived CDR1 and CDR2 are SQVTM and ANQGSEA. V was pared by 5 bases and J by 3 bases, with 9 bases of the junction left unmatched. The length of the CDR3 is 15 residues. The CDR3 DNA reads as TGCAGCGTTTTTTTCGTACTAGCGGGGAAAGAGACCCAGTACTTC. This encodes CSVFFVLAGKETQYF. The complete variable domain, with remaining parts taken from reference TRBV29-1 and TRBJ2-5, reads SAVISQKPSRDICQRGTSLTIQCQVDSQVTMMFWYRQQPGQSLTLIATANQGSEATYESGFVIDKFPISRPNLTFSTLTVSNMSPEDSSIYLCSVFFVLAGKETQYFGPGTRLLVL.

The chain is built from TRBV5-1 and TRBJ1-2; 10 bases line up with TRBD1. With 2 bases clipped from V and 7 bases from J, the junction kept 2 bases outside the gene matches. The germline gives CDR1 SGHRS, CDR2 YFSETQ. This CDR3 region has 13 residues. CDR3 in amino acids: CASSFGTGAGYTF. CDR3 nucleotides: TGCGCCAGCAGCTTCGGGACAGGGGCTGGCTACACCTTC.

V gene TRBV5-4 combines with J gene TRBJ2-3, with 7 bases matching TRBD1. Germline V lookup: CDR1 SGHNT, CDR2 YYREEE (reference sequence). J gave up 4 bases and V 0 bases, and 8 bases lay outside the gene matches. The CDR3 is 16 residues long. The CDR3 loop reads CASSLEGALGADTQYF. CDR3 in DNA: TGTGCCAGCAGCTTGGAGGGGGCCTTGGGCGCAGATACGCAGTATTTT. The full variable domain, rest sourced from reference TRBV5-4 and TRBJ2-3, is ETGVTQSPTHLIKTRGQQVTLRCSSQSGHNTVSWYQQALGQGPQFIFQYYREEENGRGNFPPRFSGLQFPNYSSELNVNALELDDSALYLCASSLEGALGADTQYFGPGTRLTVL.

The chain is built from TRBV6-5 and TRBJ1-6; a possible D gene is TRBD1 (6 bases). The CDR3 contains 13 residues. CDR1 is MNHEY, CDR2 SVGAGI, per germline. With 6 bases removed from V and 10 bases from J, the gap between germline ends came to 13 bases. The CDR3 loop reads CASRFHRDSPLHF. The CDR3 DNA is TGTGCCAGCAGATTCCACAGGGACTCACCCCTCCACTTT.

The genes are TRBV29-1 and TRBJ1-5; tentatively, D is TRBD1 (5 bases). Trimming took off 8 bases at V and 9 bases at J, with 20 bases between the two ends. Germline V gene data show CDR1 as SQVTM and CDR2 as ANQGSEA. This CDR3 has 13 residues. The CDR3 DNA reads TGCAGCCAGGGCAGGGACCTGACATGGCCCCAGCATTTT. Its translation: CSQGRDLTWPQHF.

This clonotype was seen a single time. This chain connects TRBV6-5 to TRBJ2-7; D perhaps matches TRBD2 (6 bases). Germline lookup yields CDR1 MNHEY and CDR2 SVGAGI. Trimming took 2 bases from V and 5 from J, leaving 10 bases between them. The CDR3 loop spans 13 amino acids. CDR3 region: CASSYPPGDEQYF. CDR3 sequence (DNA): TGTGCCAGCAGTTACCCGCCGGGGGACGAGCAGTACTTC.

V gene TRBV20-1 combines with J gene TRBJ1-4; 11 bases map to TRBD1. Germline CDR1 is DFQATT and CDR2 is SNEGSKA (reference sequence). This CDR3 is built from 17 residues. The junction had 9 bases not matched to a gene; V was cut back by 2 bases and J by 4 bases. The CDR3 DNA reads as TGCAGTGCTAGAAAGGGACAGGGGGTACTCGGTAATGAAAAACTGTTTTTT. This sequence encodes CSARKGQGVLGNEKLFF.

The V call is TRBV15, the J call TRBJ2-6; D is uncertain. Per the germline V gene, CDR1 is LNHNV and CDR2 is YYDKDF (reference sequence). This CDR3 contains 15 residues. V dropped 0 bases and J dropped 3 bases, with 6 bases sitting between them. The CDR3 bases are TGTGCCACCAGCAGAGAGACCTTTGGGGCCAACGTCCTGACTTTC. This gives the protein CATSRETFGANVLTF.

The table lists this clonotype with a count of one. CDR3 DNA sequence: TGTGCCAGCAGCCAAGCCAGCGGGGGGTACACAGATACGCAGTATTTT. Translating gives CASSQASGGYTDTQYF. The chain has TRBV3-1 and TRBJ2-3; TRBD2 matches 9 bases. V gave up 1 base and J gave up 2 bases; unmatched junction bases: 4. The germline gives CDR1 LGHDT, CDR2 YNNKEL (reference sequence). CDR3 size: 16 residues.

The V call is TRBV2, the J call TRBJ1-2; possibly TRBD1 for D (6 bases). V gave up 1 base and J gave up 11 bases, with 11 bases separating them. The CDR3 covers 12 residues. CDR1 and CDR2 (germline): SNHLY, FYNNEI. As DNA, the CDR3 is TGTGCCAGCAGTGAAGATAGGGGGTTGTACACCTTC. Translation: CASSEDRGLYTF.

The rearrangement uses TRBV5-6 and TRBJ2-3; 10 bases align to TRBD1. The CDR3 is made up of 16 amino acids. Trimming cost V 3 bases and J 5 bases; bases outside gene matches: 9. Germline V lookup: CDR1 SGHDT, CDR2 YYEEEE. This CDR3 is CASSSTGGGSLDTQYF. The CDR3 DNA reads TGTGCCAGCAGCTCGACAGGGGGCGGCTCATTAGATACGCAGTATTTT.

This rearrangement joins TRBV12-3 or TRBV12-4 to TRBJ2-7; D is unresolved. Trimming pared 4 bases from V and 6 bases from J, leaving 16 bases between. The CDR3 covers 14 residues. In DNA form, the CDR3 reads TGTGCCAGCAGTTCTTTAGGCCCGACGAGCGAGCAGTACTTC. It is translated as CASSSLGPTSEQYF.

This rearrangement joins TRBV30 to TRBJ2-1, with 7 bases matching TRBD2. The CDR3 spans 14 residues. The germline gives CDR1 GTSNPN, CDR2 SVGIG (reference sequence). V shed 2 bases, J shed 8 bases, and the junction held 9 bases outside the gene matches. The CDR3 here is CAWSKPGGDHEQFF. CDR3 sequence (DNA): TGTGCCTGGAGTAAGCCGGGAGGCGATCATGAGCAGTTCTTC.

The V and J genes are TRBV5-6 and TRBJ2-6, with 9 bases that match TRBD1. V trimming: 6 bases; J trimming: 9 bases; junction bases outside the gene matches: 7. Germline lookup yields CDR1 SGHDT and CDR2 YYEEEE. This CDR3 contains 14 residues. The CDR3 DNA follows: TGTGCCAGCATGCTACCGGGACAGGGCAACGTCCTGACTTTC. Protein sequence: CASMLPGQGNVLTF. Supplemented by reference TRBV5-6 and TRBJ2-6, the full variable domain reads DAGVTQSPTHLIKTRGQQVTLRCSPKSGHDTVSWYQQALGQGPQFIFQYYEEEERQRGNFPDRFSGHQFPNYSSELNVNALLLGDSALYLCASMLPGQGNVLTFGAGSRLTVL.

V and J are TRBV11-2 and TRBJ2-6; D is unclear. The germline V and J ends were trimmed by 3 bases and 1 base, with 7 bases remaining between them. The germline gives CDR1 SGHAT, CDR2 FQNNGV. CDR3 length: 15 amino acids. CDR3: CASSFGLSGANVLTF. The CDR3 DNA reads as TGTGCCAGCAGCTTCGGTCTATCTGGGGCCAACGTCCTGACTTTC.

The V call is TRBV5-1, the J call TRBJ1-6, with TRBD1 matching over 7 bases. V lost 2 bases and J lost 10; bases outside the gene matches: 6. Germline CDR1 and CDR2: SGHRS and YFSETQ. There are 14 residues in the CDR3. CDR3 sequence: CASSLRDSDSPLHF. The DNA for the CDR3 is TGCGCCAGCAGCTTACGGGACAGCGACTCACCCCTCCACTTT.

The chain is built from TRBV12-5 and TRBJ1-2, with a weak D call TRBD1 (6 bases). This CDR3 has 14 residues. From germline, CDR1 is LGHNT and CDR2 FRNRAP. V was cut by 9 bases and J by 1 base, with 15 bases left in between. CDR3 bases: TGTGCTAGCGAGCCGGGACATCTTAACTATGGCTACACCTTC. Translation gives CASEPGHLNYGYTF.

The chain is built from TRBV11-2 and TRBJ1-1, with D perhaps matching TRBD1 (5 bases). There are 13 residues in the CDR3. V was pared by 0 bases and J by 4 bases, with 6 bases between. Germline V lookup: CDR1 SGHAT, CDR2 FQNNGV. CDR3 region: CASSLDQGTEAFF. The CDR3 bases are TGTGCCAGCAGCTTAGACCAGGGCACTGAAGCTTTCTTT.

The chain couples TRBV29-1 to TRBJ1-6, with unresolved D. This CDR3 is 14 amino acids long. V was cut by 5 bases and J by 0 bases, with 8 bases left in between. The germline gives CDR1 SQVTM, CDR2 ANQGSEA. The CDR3 DNA follows: TGCAGCGTTCGTACGAGCTCCTATAATTCACCCCTCCACTTT. This gives the protein CSVRTSSYNSPLHF.